This T cell receptor beta chain was found in a study of blood T cell repertoires in COVID-19. CDR1 and CDR2 (germline): MNHEY, SMNVEV (reference sequence). V was shortened by 10 bases and J by 3 bases, with 22 bases between the two germline ends. This CDR3 is built from 15 residues. Only one count was recorded for this clone. Method: immunoSEQ multiplex PCR; TCRdb's copy keeps in-frame clones and lacks some. The table records a few hundred thousand clones, 85% to 90% of them present only once. What was sequenced was peripheral blood. The TCR comes from a woman aged 40 to 55 with COVID-19, enrolled during active disease. The rearrangement links TRBV27 to TRBJ2-7; possibly TRBD2 for D (6 bases). The CDR3, as DNA: TGTGCCACCCAATCACACCCTACGGGAGTCTACGAGCAGTACTTC. It yields the protein CATQSHPTGVYEQYF.